This passage covers 26 T cell receptor beta chains from one sample sequenced in a study of shared clonotypes between healthy human individuals. This table comes from immunoSEQ multiplex PCR, and its TCRdb copy is limited to in-frame clones, with some not included. The sample lists 600,000 to 750,000 clones, 90% occurring once. Sequencing input: memory CD8+ T cells from PBMCs. The subset denotes: CD45RO+ cells pooled with CCR7-negative TemRA cells. Source of these receptors: a man younger than 35 in good health. Some clones in this sample may be carry-over from other donors' samples.

The V call is TRBV7-2, the J call TRBJ2-7; D remains ambiguous. The germline CDR1 and CDR2 sequences are SGHTA and FQGNSA. With 5 bases removed from V and 2 bases from J, the gap between germline ends came to 4 bases. The CDR3 contains 11 residues. Here the CDR3 reads CASSATYEQYF. CDR3 nucleotides: TGTGCCAGCAGCGCAACCTACGAGCAGTACTTC. Using reference TRBV7-2 and TRBJ2-7 for the parts outside the CDR3, the full variable domain is GAGVSQSPSNKVTEKGKDVELRCDPISGHTALYWYRQSLGQGLEFLIYFQGNSAPDKSGLPSDRFSAERTGGSVSTLTIQRTQQEDSAVYLCASSATYEQYFGPGTRLTVT.

The genes are TRBV4-3 and TRBJ1-2; D is uncertain. The V gene's germline CDR1 is LGHNA and CDR2 YSLEER. Trimming took 2 bases from V and 2 from J, leaving 6 bases between them. This CDR3 contains 13 residues. As DNA, the CDR3 is TGCGCCAGCAGCCAATGGGGAAACTATGGCTACACCTTC. Encoded protein: CASSQWGNYGYTF.

This clone showed up just once. This chain connects TRBV6-5 to TRBJ2-3, with D hard to call. The V and J ends lost 8 bases and 0 bases respectively, with 12 bases between them. The CDR3 length is 14 residues. CDR1 and CDR2 (germline): MNHEY, SVGAGI. CDR3 DNA: TGTGCCAGCTCTCAATATTCAAGCACAGATACGCAGTATTTT. As protein: CASSQYSSTDTQYF.

The chain combines TRBV4-3 with TRBJ1-1; TRBD1 might be the D (6 bases). Germline-derived CDR1 and CDR2 are LGHNA and YSLEER. This CDR3 region has 14 residues. V lost 3 bases and J 7 bases, leaving 15 bases between the germline ends. CDR3 sequence (DNA): TGCGCCAGCAGCCAGGCTACAGGGCTAGATGAAGCTTTCTTT. It is translated as CASSQATGLDEAFF.

V and J are TRBV2 and TRBJ2-5; TRBD2 agrees at 8 bases. The end of the DNA is better explained by TRBJ2-7, so the J call may be wrong. Germline values: CDR1 SNHLY, CDR2 FYNNEI. The CDR3 extends over 15 amino acids. The CDR3 loop is CASSEVGTSSYEQYF. The DNA of the CDR3 is TGTGCCAGCAGTGAAGTAGGGACTAGTAGCTACGAGCAGTACTTC.

This clone was observed a single time. The chain joins TRBV19 to TRBJ2-7; maybe TRBD1 (6 bases). The CDR3 is 16 amino acids. Germline V CDR1 and CDR2: LNHDA, SQIVND (reference sequence). Trimming removed 2 bases at V and 3 bases at J, with 17 bases between. The CDR3 DNA reads as TGTGCCAGTAGTATATTTGACGTCAAAGGGGGCTACGAGCAGTACTTC. It codes for CASSIFDVKGGYEQYF.

This sequence joins TRBV5-8 and TRBJ2-2; possible D gene TRBD2, 6 bases. Germline CDR1 and CDR2: SGHTS and YDEGEE. The CDR3 consists of 15 residues. Trimming took off 4 bases at V and 6 bases at J, with 16 bases between the two ends. The CDR3 DNA is TGTGCCAGCAGCGGGGGGACCACGGGGGCCGGGGAGCTGTTTTTT. Its translation is CASSGGTTGAGELFF.

V usage is TRBV4-3 and J usage is TRBJ2-2, with 7 positions matching TRBD2. CDR3 length equals 14 residues. Germline V CDR1 and CDR2: LGHNA, YSLEER. V lost 1 base and J lost 6; bases outside the gene matches: 2. CDR3 region: CASSQVGGAGELFF. The CDR3 nucleotides read TGCGCCAGCAGCCAAGTGGGGGGGGCCGGGGAGCTGTTTTTT.

This clone was seen once. The chain carries TRBV9 and TRBJ2-1; D ambiguous. The length of the CDR3 is 12 residues. The V and J ends lost 3 bases and 6 bases respectively, with 7 bases between them. CDR1 SGDLS and CDR2 YYNGEE come from the germline V gene. The CDR3 is CASSAARNEQFF. The CDR3, as DNA: TGTGCCAGCAGCGCCGCCCGCAATGAGCAGTTCTTC. Full variable domain (remainder filled in from reference TRBV9 and TRBJ2-1): DSGVTQTPKHLITATGQRVTLRCSPRSGDLSVYWYQQSLDQGLQFLIQYYNGEERAKGNILERFSAQQFPDLHSELNLSSLELGDSALYFCASSAARNEQFFGPGTRLTVL.

This chain connects TRBV19 to TRBJ2-1; D might be TRBD1 (5 bases). The ends were cut back, 3 bases at V and 4 bases at J, with 7 bases in the middle. This CDR3 is built from 13 residues. Germline V CDR1 and CDR2: LNHDA, SQIVND (reference sequence). The CDR3 nucleotides read TGTGCCAGTAGTATCGACAGATACAATGAGCAGTTCTTC. Amino acids: CASSIDRYNEQFF.

The genes are TRBV2 and TRBJ2-7; 7 bases agree with TRBD2. Per germline, CDR1 SNHLY and CDR2 FYNNEI. The V gene end was trimmed by 4 bases and the J gene end by 5 bases; junction bases not matched to a gene: 11. This CDR3 contains 15 residues. CDR3 nucleotides: TGTGCCAGCAGTGTTCGCGGGAGTCTGGACCACGAGCAGTACTTC. Its protein is CASSVRGSLDHEQYF.

The gene calls are TRBV5-1 and TRBJ2-7; D uncertain. The CDR3 is 12 residues long. V was clipped by 1 base and J by 5 bases, with 7 bases between them. Germline-derived CDR1 and CDR2 are SGHRS and YFSETQ. CDR3 residues: CASSLSADEQYF. The CDR3 DNA is TGCGCCAGCAGCTTGAGCGCAGACGAGCAGTACTTC.

The rearrangement uses TRBV6-1 and TRBJ2-7, with a weak D call TRBD2 (6 bases). Germline CDR1 reads MNHNS; CDR2 reads SASEGT. With 2 bases removed from V and 2 bases from J, the gap between germline ends came to 22 bases. The CDR3 length is 18 residues. This CDR3 reads CASSEPTDGLLSTYEQYF. The CDR3 nucleotides read TGTGCCAGCAGTGAACCTACGGACGGACTATTATCGACCTACGAGCAGTACTTC.

V usage is TRBV19 and J usage is TRBJ2-3; 9 nucleotides align to TRBD1. The V gene's germline CDR1 is LNHDA and CDR2 SQIVND (reference sequence). CDR3 length equals 15 residues. Trimming at V came to 6 bases and at J to 5 bases, leaving 9 bases not matched to a gene. The CDR3 spells CASRNTGGLEDTQYF. In DNA form, the CDR3 reads TGTGCCAGTAGAAACACAGGGGGCTTAGAAGATACGCAGTATTTT.

The chain has TRBV13 and TRBJ2-1; 7 positions agree with TRBD2. Germline V lookup: CDR1 PRHDT, CDR2 FYEKMQ (reference sequence). This CDR3 region has 15 residues. The V and J ends lost 5 bases and 9 bases, in that order; junction bases with no gene match: 13. The CDR3 sequence: CASSLLRLGGGEQFF. CDR3 coding DNA: TGTGCCAGCAGCCTTCTCCGCCTTGGGGGGGGTGAGCAGTTCTTC. The whole variable domain, filled in from reference TRBV13 and TRBJ2-1, reads AAGVIQSPRHLIKEKRETATLKCYPIPRHDTVYWYQQGPGQDPQFLISFYEKMQSDKGSIPDRFSAQQFSDYHSELNMSSLELGDSALYFCASSLLRLGGGEQFFGPGTRLTVL.

The chain joins TRBV5-5 to TRBJ1-1; the match to TRBD1 covers 7 bases. V lost 4 bases, J lost 4 bases, and 4 bases stayed unmatched. The CDR3 is 13 residues long. Per the germline V gene, CDR1 is SGHKS and CDR2 is YYEKEE (reference sequence). The CDR3 sequence is CASSHRDSTEAFF. The CDR3 coding sequence is TGTGCCAGCAGCCACCGGGACAGCACTGAAGCTTTCTTT.

This chain links TRBV28 with TRBJ2-2, with D possibly matching TRBD2 (5 bases). The CDR3 has 15 residues. Per the germline V gene, CDR1 is MDHEN and CDR2 is SYDVKM. The V end was cut by 6 bases, the J end by 1 base, with 12 bases between. DNA of the CDR3: TGTGCCAGCAGCCTGGTCGGGATGAACACCGGGGAGCTGTTTTTT. Translating gives CASSLVGMNTGELFF. Full variable domain (rest looked up from reference TRBV28 and TRBJ2-2): DVKVTQSSRYLVKRTGEKVFLECVQDMDHENMFWYRQDPGLGLRLIYFSYDVKMKEKGDIPEGYSVSREKKERFSLILESASTNQTSMYLCASSLVGMNTGELFFGEGSRLTVL.

V and J are TRBV6-1 and TRBJ1-1; D is uncertain. This CDR3 is built from 15 residues. Looked up from germline, CDR1 is MNHNS and CDR2 is SASEGT. Trimming removed 6 bases at V and 8 bases at J, with 22 bases between. CDR3 amino acids: CASRGAPMSAEEAFF. The CDR3, as DNA: TGTGCCAGCAGGGGAGCCCCAATGAGCGCCGAAGAAGCTTTCTTT.

The table lists this clone with a count of one. V gene TRBV19 combines with J gene TRBJ1-1, with 8 nucleotides matching TRBD1. Germline trimming cut 9 bases from V and 4 bases from J; bases unmatched to any gene: 10. The CDR3 spans 14 residues. Germline CDR1 LNHDA, CDR2 SQIVND (reference sequence). The chain's CDR3 is CASTLTGGGTEAFF. The DNA of the CDR3 is TGTGCCAGCACGCTCACAGGGGGGGGCACTGAAGCTTTCTTT.

The chain links TRBV18 to TRBJ2-2; TRBD1 aligns across 10 bases. Germline CDR1 reads KGHSH; CDR2 reads LQKENI. The ends lost 6 bases at V and 4 bases at J; junction bases unmatched: 8. There are 16 residues in the CDR3. The CDR3 DNA sequence: TGTGCCAGCTCGCTTGGGACAGGGGTTTCCACCGGGGAGCTGTTTTTT. This encodes CASSLGTGVSTGELFF. Using reference TRBV18 and TRBJ2-2 for the parts outside the CDR3, the full variable domain is NAGVMQNPRHLVRRRGQEARLRCSPMKGHSHVYWYRQLPEEGLKFMVYLQKENIIDESGMPKERFSAEFPKEGPSILRIQQVVRGDSAAYFCASSLGTGVSTGELFFGEGSRLTVL.

This rearrangement joins TRBV6-5 to TRBJ1-2, with D hard to call. The V end was cut by 0 bases, the J end by 6 bases, with 11 bases between. The CDR3 length is 14 residues. Germline lookup yields CDR1 MNHEY and CDR2 SVGAGI. CDR3 region: CASSYSSVADGYTF. In DNA form, the CDR3 reads TGTGCCAGCAGTTACTCGAGCGTGGCGGATGGCTACACCTTC.

The DNA of the CDR3 is TGTGCCAGCAGCTTAGCCTCCCGGAGCTCCTCCTACAATGAGCAGTTCTTC. This sequence encodes CASSLASRSSSYNEQFF. The V and J genes are TRBV7-8 and TRBJ2-1; D is ambiguous. The CDR3 has 17 amino acids. Germline V lookup: CDR1 SGHVS, CDR2 FQNEAQ. Trimming left V 0 bases short and J 0 bases short, with 12 bases between.

The chain links TRBV27 to TRBJ2-1, with D possibly TRBD2 on 5 matching bases. The germline CDR1 and CDR2 sequences are MNHEY and SMNVEV (reference sequence). CDR3 length: 16 amino acids. V was shortened by 0 bases and J by 7 bases, with 16 bases between the two germline ends. The CDR3 sequence: CASSLSGGGVPNEQFF. In DNA, the CDR3 is TGTGCCAGCAGTTTATCAGGAGGAGGCGTTCCTAATGAGCAGTTCTTC.

This clone is a singleton in its sample. This rearrangement joins TRBV15 to TRBJ2-5; possible D gene TRBD1, 5 bases. Trimming pared 2 bases from V and 4 bases from J, leaving 14 bases between. The CDR3 is 15 residues long. CDR1 LNHNV and CDR2 YYDKDF come from the germline V gene (reference sequence). The CDR3 sequence: CATSRPGFMGETQYF. In DNA form, the CDR3 reads TGTGCCACCAGCAGACCAGGGTTCATGGGAGAGACCCAGTACTTC.

With regard to this clone: Sequence at one end of the junction differs from germline and may be a read error. This rearrangement joins TRBV6-5 to TRBJ2-7, with 10 bases fitting TRBD1. The germline gives CDR1 MNHEY, CDR2 SVGAGI. The CDR3 contains 13 residues. The CDR3 bases are TGTGCCGGCAGTTTGGACAGGGGGGGCGAGCAGTACTTC. Its protein product is CAGSLDRGGEQYF.

The chain employs TRBV29-1 and TRBJ2-7; 8 bases are shared with TRBD1. Germline V gene lookup returns CDR1 SQVTM and CDR2 ANQGSEA. This CDR3 is 12 amino acids long. J was trimmed by 7 bases and V by 6 bases; bases with no gene match: 8. CDR3 nucleotide sequence: TGCAGCGTCCACGCAGGGGGCAGGGAGCAGTACTTC. This encodes CSVHAGGREQYF.